This T cell receptor (beta chain) was observed in a study of Ad26.COV2.S vaccination and SARS-CoV-2 variants. The overall study: Participants got Ad26.COV2.S intramuscularly, once or twice 56 days apart.

TCRdb's copy holds only in-frame clones and misses some; the assay was immunoSEQ multiplex PCR. The data show hundreds of thousands of clones, 75% to 90% seen once. As for treatment: over 15 received Ad26.COV2.S at low or high dose, single or two shots; a few received placebo; per-sample allocation not given. Specimen acquisition occurred on day 63 following the initial vaccine or placebo injection. An adult aged 18-55 years in Boston served as the donor. Expression of Wuhan-strain SARS-CoV-2 spike came from the Ad26 vector that formed the vaccine. This CDR3 is 15 amino acids long. Germline assignment: CDR1 DFQATT and CDR2 SNEGSKA (reference sequence). V was clipped by 3 bases and J by 1 base; unmatched bases: 5.

This sequence joins TRBV20-1 and TRBJ2-1; 8 bases map to TRBD1. This material consisted of peripheral blood, taken in a trial of Ad26.COV2.S vaccine versus placebo. The TCR was taken from a person between 18 and 60 years old who received the Ad26.COV2.S COVID-19 vaccine or a placebo. CDR3 nucleotides: TGCAGTGCTAGTCCCGGGACAGGTTCCTACAATGAGCAGTTCTTC. Protein: CSASPGTGSYNEQFF.